This T cell receptor beta chain was captured in a study of cytomegalovirus exposure and HLA in healthy donors. Study results and caveats: An analysis done earlier found most TCR beta V segments productive about 87% or about 30% of the time.

The CDR3 has 13 residues. In germline, CDR1 is SGHNT, CDR2 YENEEA. V lost 7 bases and J 5 bases, leaving 14 bases between the germline ends. As concerns this clone: The target antigen is unknown.

Both 60 Vbeta primers and 13 Jbeta primers went into the PCR. Repertoires were generated with immunoSEQ multiplex PCR, while TCRdb's copy carries only in-frame clones and drops some. The profile shows 150,000 or so clones, approximately 79% of them singletons. The TCR originated in a man aged 35-49 years in good health and CMV-seropositive. Sequencing was performed on PBMCs. The rearrangement uses TRBV11-3 and TRBJ2-5; D not resolved. The CDR3 nucleotides read TGTGCCAGCACCCCCGGTCTAGATGAGACCCAGTACTTC. Protein sequence: CASTPGLDETQYF. Variable domain in full (rest from reference TRBV11-3 and TRBJ2-5): EAGVVQSPRYKIIEKKQPVAFWCNPISGHNTLYWYLQNLGQGPELLIRYENEEAVDDSQLPKDRFSAERLKGVDSTLKIQPAELGDSAVYLCASTPGLDETQYFGPGTRLLVL.